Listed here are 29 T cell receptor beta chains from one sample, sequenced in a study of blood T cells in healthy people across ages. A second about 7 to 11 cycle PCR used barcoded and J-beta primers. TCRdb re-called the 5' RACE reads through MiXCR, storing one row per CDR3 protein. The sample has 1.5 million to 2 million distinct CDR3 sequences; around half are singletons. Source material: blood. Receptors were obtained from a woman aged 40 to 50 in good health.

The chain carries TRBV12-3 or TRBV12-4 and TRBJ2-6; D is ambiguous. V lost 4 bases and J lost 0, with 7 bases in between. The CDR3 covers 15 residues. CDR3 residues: CASSSSISGANVLTF. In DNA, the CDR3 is TGTGCCAGCAGTTCGTCGATCTCTGGGGCCAACGTCCTGACTTTC.

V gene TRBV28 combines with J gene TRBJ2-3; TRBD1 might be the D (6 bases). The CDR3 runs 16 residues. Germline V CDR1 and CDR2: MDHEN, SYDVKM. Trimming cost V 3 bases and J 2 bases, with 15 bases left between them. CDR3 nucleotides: TGTGCCAGCAGTTTTGATGGGACATCGTACACAGATACGCAGTATTTT. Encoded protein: CASSFDGTSYTDTQYF.

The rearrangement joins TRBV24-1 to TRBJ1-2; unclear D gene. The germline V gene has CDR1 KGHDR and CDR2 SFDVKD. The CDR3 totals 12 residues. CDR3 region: CAALAGSNGYTF. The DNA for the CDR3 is TGTGCAGCGCTGGCCGGGAGCAATGGCTACACCTTC.

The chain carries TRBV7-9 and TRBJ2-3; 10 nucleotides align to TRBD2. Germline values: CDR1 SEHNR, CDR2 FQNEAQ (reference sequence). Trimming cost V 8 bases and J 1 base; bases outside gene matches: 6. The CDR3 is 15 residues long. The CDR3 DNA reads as TGTGCCAGCCGTCTAGCGGGGGCCCGCACAGATACGCAGTATTTT. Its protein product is CASRLAGARTDTQYF.

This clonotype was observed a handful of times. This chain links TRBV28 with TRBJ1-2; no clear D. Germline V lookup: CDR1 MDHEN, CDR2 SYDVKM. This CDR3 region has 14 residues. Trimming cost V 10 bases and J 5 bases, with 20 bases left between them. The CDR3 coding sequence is TGTGCCACCGCCCCCGGGTGGAAGGCTTATGGCTACACCTTC. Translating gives CATAPGWKAYGYTF.

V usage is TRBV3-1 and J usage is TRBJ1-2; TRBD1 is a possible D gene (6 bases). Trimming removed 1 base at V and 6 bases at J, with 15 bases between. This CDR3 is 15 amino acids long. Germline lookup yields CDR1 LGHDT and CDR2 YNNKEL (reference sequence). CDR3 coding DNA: TGTGCCAGCAGCCAAGCACAGGGTGGCTTCCATGGCTACACCTTC. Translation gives CASSQAQGGFHGYTF.

CDR3 nucleotide sequence: TGTGCCAGCAGTTACTCCGAGACAGGGGCAAGGCCCCTCCACTTT. Translated: CASSYSETGARPLHF. The genes are TRBV6-5 and TRBJ1-6, with 8 bases lining up with TRBD1. CDR3 length: 15 amino acids. Germline CDR1 and CDR2: MNHEY and SVGAGI. After removal of 0 bases from V and 13 bases from J, the junction contained 8 bases not matched to a gene.

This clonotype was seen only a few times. CDR3: CASSVTGASEQFF. The DNA of the CDR3 is TGTGCCAGCAGCGTAACAGGGGCGAGTGAGCAGTTCTTC. The chain combines TRBV9 with TRBJ2-1; 7 nucleotides line up with TRBD1. This CDR3 contains 13 residues. Germline V gene sequence: CDR1 SGDLS, CDR2 YYNGEE. V lost 1 base, J lost 9 bases, and 4 bases stayed unmatched.

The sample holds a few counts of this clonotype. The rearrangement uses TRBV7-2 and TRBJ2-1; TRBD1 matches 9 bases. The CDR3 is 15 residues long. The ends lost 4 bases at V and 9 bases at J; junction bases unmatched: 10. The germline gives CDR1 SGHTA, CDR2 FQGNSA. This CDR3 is CASSYTGGTYTEQFF. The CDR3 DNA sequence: TGTGCCAGCAGCTACACAGGGGGCACTTATACTGAGCAGTTCTTC.

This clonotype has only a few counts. For the CDR3, the DNA is TGTGCCAGCAGTCGACCTACTAGCGGGGGGGGCAATGAGCAGTTCTTC. Its protein product is CASSRPTSGGGNEQFF. J is TRBJ2-1 and V is TRBV28; 13 bases agree with TRBD2. This CDR3 is 16 amino acids long. In germline, CDR1 is MDHEN, CDR2 SYDVKM. The trim removed 5 bases at V and 6 bases at J, leaving 7 bases unmatched. The full variable domain, with the rest looked up from reference TRBV28 and TRBJ2-1, is DVKVTQSSRYLVKRTGEKVFLECVQDMDHENMFWYRQDPGLGLRLIYFSYDVKMKEKGDIPEGYSVSREKKERFSLILESASTNQTSMYLCASSRPTSGGGNEQFFGPGTRLTVL.

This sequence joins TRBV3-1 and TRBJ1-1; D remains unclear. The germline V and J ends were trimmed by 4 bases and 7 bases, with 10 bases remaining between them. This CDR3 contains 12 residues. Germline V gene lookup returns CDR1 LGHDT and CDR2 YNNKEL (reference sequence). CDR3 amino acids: CASSLEEGEAFF. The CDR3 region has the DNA TGTGCCAGCAGCCTTGAGGAGGGTGAAGCTTTCTTT.

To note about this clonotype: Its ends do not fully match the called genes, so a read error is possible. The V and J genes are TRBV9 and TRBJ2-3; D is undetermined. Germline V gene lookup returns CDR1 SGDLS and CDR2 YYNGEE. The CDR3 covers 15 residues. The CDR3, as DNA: TGTGCCAGCAGCGTAGGGGTCCTTAGCACAGATACGCGGTATTTT. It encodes CASSVGVLSTDTRYF.

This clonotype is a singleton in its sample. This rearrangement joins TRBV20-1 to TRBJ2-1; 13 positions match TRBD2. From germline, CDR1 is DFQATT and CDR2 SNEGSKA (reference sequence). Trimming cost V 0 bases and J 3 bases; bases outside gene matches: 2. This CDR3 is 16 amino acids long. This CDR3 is CSARETSGGLYNEQFF. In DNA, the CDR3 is TGCAGTGCTAGAGAGACTAGCGGGGGGCTCTACAATGAGCAGTTCTTC.

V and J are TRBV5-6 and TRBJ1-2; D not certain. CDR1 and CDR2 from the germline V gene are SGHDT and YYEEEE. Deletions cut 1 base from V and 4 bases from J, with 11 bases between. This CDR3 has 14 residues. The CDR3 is CASSLRTDIYGYTF. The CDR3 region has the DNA TGTGCCAGCAGCTTGAGAACAGACATCTATGGCTACACCTTC.

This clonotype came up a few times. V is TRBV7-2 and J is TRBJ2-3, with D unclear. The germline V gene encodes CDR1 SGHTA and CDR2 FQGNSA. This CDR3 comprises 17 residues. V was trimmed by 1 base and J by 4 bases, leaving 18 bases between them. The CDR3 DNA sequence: TGTGCCAGCAGCTTAGGCGTGGTAATCATGGGCGCAGATACGCAGTATTTT. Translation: CASSLGVVIMGADTQYF.

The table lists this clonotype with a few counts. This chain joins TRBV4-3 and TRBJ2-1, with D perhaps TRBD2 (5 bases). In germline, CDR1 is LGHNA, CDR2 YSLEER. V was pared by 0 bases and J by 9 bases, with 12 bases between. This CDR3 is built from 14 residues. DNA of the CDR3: TGCGCCAGCAGCCAAGATGTACTACTAGGTGAGCAGTTCTTC. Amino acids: CASSQDVLLGEQFF.

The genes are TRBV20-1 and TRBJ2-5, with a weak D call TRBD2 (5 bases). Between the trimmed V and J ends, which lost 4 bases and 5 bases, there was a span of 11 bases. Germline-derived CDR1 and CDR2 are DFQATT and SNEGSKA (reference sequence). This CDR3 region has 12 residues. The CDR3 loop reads CSAIREFETQYF. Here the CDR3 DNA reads TGCAGTGCTATTCGGGAATTCGAGACCCAGTACTTC.

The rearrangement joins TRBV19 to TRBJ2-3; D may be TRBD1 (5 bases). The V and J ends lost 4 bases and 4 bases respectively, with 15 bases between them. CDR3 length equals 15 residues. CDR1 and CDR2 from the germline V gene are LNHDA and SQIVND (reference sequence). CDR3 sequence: CASSTQRGRADTQYF. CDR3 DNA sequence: TGTGCCAGTAGTACCCAAAGGGGAAGGGCAGATACGCAGTATTTT.

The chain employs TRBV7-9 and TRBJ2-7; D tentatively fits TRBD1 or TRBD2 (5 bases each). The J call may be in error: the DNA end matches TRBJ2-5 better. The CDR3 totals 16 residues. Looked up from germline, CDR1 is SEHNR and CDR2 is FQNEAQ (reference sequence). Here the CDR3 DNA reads TGTGCCAGCAGCTTAGCCCAGGGACCTCGCCGAGAGACCCAGTACTTC. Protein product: CASSLAQGPRRETQYF.

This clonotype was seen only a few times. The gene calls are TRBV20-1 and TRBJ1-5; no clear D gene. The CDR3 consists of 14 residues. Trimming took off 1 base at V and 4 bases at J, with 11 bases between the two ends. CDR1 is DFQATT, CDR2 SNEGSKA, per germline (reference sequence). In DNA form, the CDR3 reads TGCAGTGCTAGAGTGTCCGCCACGAATCAGCCCCAGCATTTT. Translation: CSARVSATNQPQHF.

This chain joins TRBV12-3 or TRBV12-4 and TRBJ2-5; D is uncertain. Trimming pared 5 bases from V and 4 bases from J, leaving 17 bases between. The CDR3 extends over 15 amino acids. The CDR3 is CASSPQLVGRETQYF. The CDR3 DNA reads TGTGCCAGCAGTCCCCAGCTTGTGGGTCGAGAGACCCAGTACTTC.

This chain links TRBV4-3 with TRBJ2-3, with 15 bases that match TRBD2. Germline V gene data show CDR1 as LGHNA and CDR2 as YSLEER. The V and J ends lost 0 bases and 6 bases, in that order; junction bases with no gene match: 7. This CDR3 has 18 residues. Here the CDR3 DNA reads TGCGCCAGCAGCCAAGACGGGGTAGGGACTAGCGGGGGGGATACGCAGTATTTT. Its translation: CASSQDGVGTSGGDTQYF.

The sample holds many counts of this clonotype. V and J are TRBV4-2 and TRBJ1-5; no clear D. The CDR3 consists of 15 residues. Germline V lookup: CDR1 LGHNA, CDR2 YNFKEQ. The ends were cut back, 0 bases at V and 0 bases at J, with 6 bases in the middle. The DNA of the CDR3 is TGTGCCAGCAGCCAAGATATAGATAGCAATCAGCCCCAGCATTTT. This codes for CASSQDIDSNQPQHF.

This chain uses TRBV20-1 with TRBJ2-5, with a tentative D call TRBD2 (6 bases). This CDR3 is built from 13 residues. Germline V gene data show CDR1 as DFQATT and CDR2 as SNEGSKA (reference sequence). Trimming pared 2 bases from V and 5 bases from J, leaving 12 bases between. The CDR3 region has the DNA TGCAGTGCTAGATCCGGGGGAGTGGAGACCCAGTACTTC. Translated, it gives CSARSGGVETQYF.

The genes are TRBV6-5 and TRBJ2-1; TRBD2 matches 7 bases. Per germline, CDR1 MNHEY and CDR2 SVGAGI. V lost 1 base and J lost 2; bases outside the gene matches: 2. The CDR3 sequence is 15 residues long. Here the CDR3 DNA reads TGTGCCAGCAGTTACTTGGGGGGGGCCTACAATGAGCAGTTCTTC. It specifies CASSYLGGAYNEQFF.

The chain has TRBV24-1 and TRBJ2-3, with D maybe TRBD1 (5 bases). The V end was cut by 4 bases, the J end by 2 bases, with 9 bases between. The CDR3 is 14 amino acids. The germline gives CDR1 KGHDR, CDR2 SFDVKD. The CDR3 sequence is CATSDPTATDTQYF. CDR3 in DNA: TGTGCCACCAGTGACCCGACAGCCACAGATACGCAGTATTTT.

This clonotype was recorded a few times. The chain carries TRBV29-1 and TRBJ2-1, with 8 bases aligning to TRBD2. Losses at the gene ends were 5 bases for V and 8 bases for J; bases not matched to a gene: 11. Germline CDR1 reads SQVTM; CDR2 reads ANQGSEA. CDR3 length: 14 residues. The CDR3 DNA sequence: TGCAGCGTTTCGAACGGGGGGGTTTTCGATGAGCAGTTCTTC. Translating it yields CSVSNGGVFDEQFF.

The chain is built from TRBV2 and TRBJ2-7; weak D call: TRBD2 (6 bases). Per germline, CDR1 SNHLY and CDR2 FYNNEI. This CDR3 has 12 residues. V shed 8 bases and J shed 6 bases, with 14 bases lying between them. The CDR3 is CASLSWGVEQYF. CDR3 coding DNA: TGTGCCAGCCTTTCTTGGGGGGTCGAGCAGTACTTC.

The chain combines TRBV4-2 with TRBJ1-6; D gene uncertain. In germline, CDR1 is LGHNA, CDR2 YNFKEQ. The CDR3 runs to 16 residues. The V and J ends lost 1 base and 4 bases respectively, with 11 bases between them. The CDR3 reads CASSQAEGSYNSPLHF. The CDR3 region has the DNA TGTGCCAGCAGCCAAGCCGAGGGTTCATATAATTCACCCCTCCACTTT.